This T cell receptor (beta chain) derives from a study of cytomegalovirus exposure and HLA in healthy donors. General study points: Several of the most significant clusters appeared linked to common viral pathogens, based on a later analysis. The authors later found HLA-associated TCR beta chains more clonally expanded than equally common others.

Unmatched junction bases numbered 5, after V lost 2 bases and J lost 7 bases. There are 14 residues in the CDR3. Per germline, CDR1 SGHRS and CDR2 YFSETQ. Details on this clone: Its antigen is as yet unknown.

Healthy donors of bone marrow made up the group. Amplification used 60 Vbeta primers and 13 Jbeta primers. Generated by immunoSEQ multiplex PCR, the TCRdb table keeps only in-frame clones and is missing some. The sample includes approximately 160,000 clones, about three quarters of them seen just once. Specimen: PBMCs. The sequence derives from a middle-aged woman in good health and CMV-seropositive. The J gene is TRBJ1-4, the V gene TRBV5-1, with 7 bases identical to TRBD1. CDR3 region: CASSLGGGGEKLFF. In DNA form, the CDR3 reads TGCGCCAGCAGCTTAGGAGGGGGCGGTGAAAAACTGTTTTTT.